Reported below is one T cell receptor beta chain. The record originates from a study of T-cell memory formation after mild COVID-19. The germline CDR1 and CDR2 sequences are KGHSH and LQKENI. This CDR3 contains 15 residues. V shed 2 bases, J shed 4 bases, and the junction held 5 bases outside the gene matches. TCRdb redid the calling of the 5' RACE reads with MiXCR, one entry per CDR3 protein. Of fewer than 250,000 distinct CDR3 sequences in the sample, approximately 10% are singletons; the top ten hold 3% to 3.5%. The chain carries TRBV18 and TRBJ2-3; the match to TRBD1 covers 8 bases. Source material: PBMCs or a T cell subset sorted from them (not recorded which). The TCR originated in a man aged 18 to 35 who had mild COVID-19 (a few samples of this study predate the infection). Cell type and time point are not known. The CDR3 reads CASSPEQGVADTQYF. The CDR3 DNA follows: TGTGCCAGCTCACCAGAACAGGGGGTCGCAGATACGCAGTATTTT.